A selection of T cell receptor beta chains follows, all from one sample in a study of OX40 agonist ivuxolimab in advanced cancers. Profiled with immunoSEQ multiplex PCR; TCRdb holds only in-frame clones, not every one. This sample has fewer than 120,000 clones, with approximately 89% found just once. This sample comprised CD4+ or CD8+ T cells sorted from blood, obtained in a trial of the OX40 agonist ivuxolimab. The receptors stem from an adult with an advanced solid tumor such as melanoma, head and neck, liver or kidney cancer. Each CDR3 is given with its conserved first and last residue. Fields, in order: V gene, clone size, D gene, J gene, CDR3 protein, CDR3 DNA. D genes are given only for firm matches. The listing skips clone size in some rows; elsewhere it reads once, few, many or a size class.

TRBV5-1	.	TRBD2	TRBJ2-3	CASGRLAGEQDTQYF	TGCGCCAGCGGCAGACTAGCGGGAGAGCAAGATACGCAGTATTTT
TRBV7-8	.	.	TRBJ2-6	CASLRWFGANVLTF	TGTGCCAGCTTGAGGTGGTTTGGGGCCAACGTCCTGACTTTC
TRBV6-1	.	.	TRBJ1-5	CASSEAGEGQPQHF	TGTGCCAGCAGTGAAGCGGGAGAGGGGCAGCCCCAGCATTTT
TRBV5-5	.	.	TRBJ1-1	CASSLRDIDEAFF	TGTGCCAGCAGCTTACGGGACATAGATGAAGCTTTCTTT
TRBV7-9	.	TRBD1	TRBJ2-4	CANHRGPTAKNIQYF	TGTGCCAACCACAGGGGGCCTACAGCCAAAAACATTCAGTACTTC
TRBV4-1	.	TRBD1	TRBJ1-1	CASSQEDRGDTEAFF	TGCGCCAGCAGCCAAGAGGACAGGGGGGACACTGAAGCTTTCTTT
TRBV7-2	.	TRBD2	TRBJ2-6	CASSPQGGAGANVLTF	TGTGCCAGCAGCCCCCAGGGAGGGGCTGGGGCCAACGTCCTGACTTTC
TRBV6-5	once	TRBD1	TRBJ2-7	CASSYSPGQGNHEQYF	TGTGCCAGCAGTTACTCCCCGGGACAGGGGAACCACGAGCAGTACTTC
TRBV4-3	.	TRBD2	TRBJ2-3	CASSQVTGTSRNVDTQYF	TGCGCCAGCAGCCAAGTCACCGGGACTAGTAGGAACGTGGATACGCAGTATTTT
TRBV30	.	.	TRBJ1-1	CAWSIDRGSPATEAFF	TGTGCCTGGAGCATCGACCGGGGGTCCCCAGCTACTGAAGCTTTCTTT
TRBV10-3	.	TRBD1	TRBJ1-2	CAATTGANYGYTF	TGTGCCGCGACGACAGGGGCTAACTATGGCTACACCTTC
TRBV5-1	.	TRBD2	TRBJ2-7	CASSLRGLAVVSYEQYF	TGCGCCAGCAGCTTGCGGGGACTAGCGGTCGTCTCCTACGAGCAGTACTTC
TRBV15	.	.	TRBJ1-5	CATSRELGRVGQPQHF	TGTGCCACCAGCAGAGAATTAGGCAGGGTGGGTCAGCCCCAGCATTTT
TRBV10-3	few	.	TRBJ1-4	CAISVRGGNEKLFF	TGTGCCATCAGTGTCCGGGGGGGTAATGAAAAACTGTTTTTT
TRBV29-1	.	TRBD2	TRBJ2-5	CSVQPQLAGGGETQYF	TGCAGCGTTCAACCCCAATTAGCGGGAGGTGGGGAGACCCAGTACTTC
TRBV6-5	.	.	TRBJ2-7	CASSYTPGNFYEQYF	TGTGCCAGCAGTTACACCCCCGGAAACTTCTACGAGCAGTACTTC
TRBV5-1	once	.	TRBJ1-2	CASTPLRAEDHGYTF	TGCGCCAGCACCCCCCTGAGGGCAGAAGATCATGGCTACACCTTC
TRBV5-1	.	.	TRBJ2-1	CASSFQYNEQFF	TGCGCCAGCAGCTTCCAATACAATGAGCAGTTCTTC
TRBV7-8	few	.	TRBJ1-6	CASSSSSNSPLHF	TGTGCCAGCAGCTCATCCTCGAATTCACCCCTCCACTTT
TRBV7-6	.	.	TRBJ1-2	CASSLGGMNYGYTF	TGTGCCAGCAGCTTAGGGGGGATGAACTATGGCTACACCTTC
TRBV5-6	.	.	TRBJ1-1	CASSAEVSRGTEAFF	TGTGCCAGCAGCGCGGAAGTGTCACGTGGCACTGAAGCTTTCTTT
TRBV19	.	.	TRBJ1-1	CASSKPRGGANTEAFF	TGTGCCAGTAGTAAACCCCGGGGGGGGGCGAACACTGAAGCTTTCTTT
TRBV4-3	.	TRBD1	TRBJ1-1	CASSLGQGTNTEAFF	TGCGCCAGCAGCCTGGGACAGGGGACTAACACTGAAGCTTTCTTT
TRBV10-1	.	TRBD1	TRBJ2-5	CASSEITGGRETQYF	TGCGCCAGCAGTGAGATTACAGGGGGCAGGGAGACCCAGTACTTC
TRBV2	.	.	TRBJ2-2	CASSEVGELFF	TGTGCCAGCAGTGAAGTCGGGGAGCTGTTTTTT
TRBV7-3	.	.	TRBJ1-3	CASSLNSQGAGNTIYF	TGTGCCAGCAGCTTAAATTCCCAGGGAGCGGGAAACACCATATATTTT
TRBV14	.	.	TRBJ1-1	CASSQYLSTEAFF	TGTGCCAGCAGCCAATATCTTAGCACTGAAGCTTTCTTT
TRBV30	few	.	TRBJ1-1	CAWSVRVGFTEAFF	TGTGCCTGGAGTGTACGAGTGGGGTTCACTGAAGCTTTCTTT
TRBV28	.	.	TRBJ1-4	CASSYRTSVNEKLFF	TGTGCCAGCAGTTATAGGACATCAGTTAATGAAAAACTGTTTTTT
TRBV27	.	.	TRBJ1-5	CASRDGTAEDQPQHF	TGTGCCAGCAGGGACGGGACGGCCGAGGATCAGCCCCAGCATTTT
TRBV30	.	.	TRBJ2-5	CACTASSGETRYF	TGTGCCTGTACGGCCTCTTCGGGAGAGACCCGGTACTTC
TRBV28	.	.	TRBJ2-3	CATGTGLQDTQYF	TGTGCCACCGGAACAGGGCTGCAAGATACGCAGTATTTT
TRBV6-5	.	TRBD2	TRBJ2-7	CASSWTSGTPYEQYF	TGTGCCAGCAGTTGGACTAGCGGGACACCCTACGAGCAGTACTTC
TRBV28	.	.	TRBJ2-1	CASSLVARDNEQFF	TGTGCCAGCAGTCTAGTTGCCCGGGACAATGAGCAGTTCTTC
TRBV25-1	.	TRBD1	TRBJ1-3	CASSRQGATAGNTIYF	TGTGCCAGCAGTAGACAGGGGGCCACGGCTGGAAACACCATATATTTT
TRBV2	.	.	TRBJ1-2	CASSGRGSGYTF	TGTGCCAGCAGTGGTCGGGGAAGTGGCTACACCTTC
TRBV4-1	once	.	TRBJ2-7	CASSSLFVAYEQYF	TGCGCCAGCAGCTCTCTTTTCGTAGCCTACGAGCAGTACTTC
TRBV19	.	TRBD1	TRBJ1-1	CASSTLLQGRTEAFF	TGTGCCAGTAGTACCCTTTTACAGGGGCGAACTGAAGCTTTCTTT
TRBV5-4	few	TRBD2	TRBJ2-5	CASSFSGGPRIQYF	TGTGCCAGCAGCTTCAGCGGGGGGCCCAGGATCCAGTACTTC
TRBV19	.	.	TRBJ2-3	CASSIAQTTDTQYF	TGTGCCAGTAGTATTGCCCAGACCACAGATACGCAGTATTTT
TRBV7-2	once	TRBD2	TRBJ2-5	CASSLGTSGGETQYF	TGTGCCAGCAGCTTAGGGACTAGCGGGGGAGAGACCCAGTACTTC
TRBV19	.	.	TRBJ2-1	CASRTHVVDNEQFF	TGTGCCAGTAGGACCCATGTGGTTGACAATGAGCAGTTCTTC
TRBV7-2	once	.	TRBJ1-2	CASREGRSYGYTF	TGTGCCTCCAGGGAGGGCAGGTCCTATGGCTACACCTTC
TRBV27	.	TRBD1	TRBJ1-1	CASSQYTSTGTLTEAFF	TGTGCCAGCAGCCAATACACCTCGACAGGGACGCTCACTGAAGCTTTCTTT
TRBV27	few	.	TRBJ1-1	CASFRLMGGPGEGNTEAFF	TGTGCCAGCTTTCGCCTTATGGGAGGGCCGGGTGAGGGAAACACTGAAGCTTTCTTT